These 23 T cell receptor beta chains were all obtained from the same sample, sequenced in a study of blood T cell repertoires in COVID-19. The table came from immunoSEQ multiplex PCR; TCRdb's copy has only in-frame clones and leaves some out. The table includes approximately 160,000 clones, about 90% detected once. The sample was peripheral blood. The receptors here all came from a woman in her 70s with acute or convalescent COVID-19.

CDR3: CASSFFLAGGYNEQFF. DNA of the CDR3: TGTGCCAGCAGTTTTTTCCTAGCGGGAGGATATAATGAGCAGTTCTTC. The chain uses TRBV28 and TRBJ2-1; TRBD2 matches 11 bases. The CDR3 length is 16 residues. Germline assignment: CDR1 MDHEN and CDR2 SYDVKM. Trimming cost V 3 bases and J 7 bases; bases outside gene matches: 8.

The V and J genes are TRBV10-3 and TRBJ2-5; TRBD1 might be the D (6 bases). The CDR3 length is 14 residues. Germline V gene data show CDR1 as ENHRY and CDR2 as SYGVKD. Trimming removed 3 bases at V and 1 base at J, with 9 bases between. In DNA, the CDR3 is TGTGCCATCAGTGAAGGGGGAAGCCAAGAGACCCAGTACTTC. Translating it yields CAISEGGSQETQYF.

The chain links TRBV7-2 to TRBJ1-1, with 7 bases lining up with TRBD1. The germline V gene encodes CDR1 SGHTA and CDR2 FQGNSA. The length of the CDR3 is 14 residues. V gave up 5 bases and J gave up 4 bases; unmatched junction bases: 7. The CDR3 region is CASSPQQGITEAFF. The CDR3 nucleotides are TGTGCCAGCAGCCCCCAACAGGGGATCACTGAAGCTTTCTTT.

The sample holds one count of this clone. The chain joins TRBV27 to TRBJ1-2, with a tentative D call TRBD1 (6 bases). The CDR3 length is 18 residues. Germline CDR1 and CDR2: MNHEY and SMNVEV (reference sequence). V shed 3 bases and J shed 0 bases, with 20 bases lying between them. The CDR3 region has the DNA TGTGCCAGCAGTTTCAGGTTCAGGACAGACCATCCTAACTATGGCTACACCTTC. This sequence encodes CASSFRFRTDHPNYGYTF.

The V and J genes are TRBV28 and TRBJ2-2; D is perhaps TRBD2 (5 bases). The germline V gene encodes CDR1 MDHEN and CDR2 SYDVKM. With 6 bases removed from V and 5 bases from J, the gap between germline ends came to 25 bases. CDR3 length: 18 amino acids. DNA for the CDR3: TGTGCCAGCAGCTTAAGTAGCGACTGGGCAAGTGATACCGGGGAGCTGTTTTTT. Translated: CASSLSSDWASDTGELFF.

The chain links TRBV4-3 to TRBJ1-1, with TRBD1 matching 12 bases. The V gene's germline CDR1 is LGHNA and CDR2 YSLEER. V lost 6 bases to trimming and J lost 2 bases; unmatched junction nucleotides: 10. This CDR3 spans 17 amino acids. DNA of the CDR3: TGCGCCAGCAGTAGGGGGGGACAGGGGGCTAGTAACACTGAAGCTTTCTTT. Its translation is CASSRGGQGASNTEAFF.

V is TRBV11-2 and J is TRBJ2-3; 16 bases line up with TRBD2. The germline CDR1 and CDR2 sequences are SGHAT and FQNNGV. Trimming at V came to 0 bases and at J to 12 bases, leaving 6 bases not matched to a gene. The CDR3 has 16 residues. CDR3 region: CASSLEGTSGRAPQYF. The CDR3 coding sequence is TGTGCCAGCAGCTTAGAAGGGACTAGCGGGAGGGCCCCCCAGTATTTT.

This sequence joins TRBV6-5 and TRBJ1-6, with TRBD1 matching 8 bases. CDR1 is MNHEY and CDR2 is SVGAGI in the germline V gene. The length of the CDR3 is 15 residues. V shed 6 bases, J shed 10 bases, and the junction held 11 bases outside the gene matches. The CDR3 DNA sequence: TGTGCCAGCAGAAAGGACAGGGCTTTAGGGTCACCCCTCCACTTT. Translated, it gives CASRKDRALGSPLHF.

The V and J genes are TRBV28 and TRBJ2-2; a weak D match, TRBD2 (5 bases). Between the trimmed V and J ends, which lost 5 bases and 7 bases, there was a span of 11 bases. This CDR3 has 13 amino acids. In germline, CDR1 is MDHEN, CDR2 SYDVKM. The CDR3 protein is CASSKTRGGELFF. In DNA form, the CDR3 reads TGTGCCAGCAGTAAAACACGGGGCGGGGAGCTGTTTTTT. Full variable domain (remainder filled in from reference TRBV28 and TRBJ2-2): DVKVTQSSRYLVKRTGEKVFLECVQDMDHENMFWYRQDPGLGLRLIYFSYDVKMKEKGDIPEGYSVSREKKERFSLILESASTNQTSMYLCASSKTRGGELFFGEGSRLTVL.

The chain has TRBV7-9 and TRBJ2-5; TRBD1 matches at 7 bases. The CDR3 has 15 residues. In germline, CDR1 is SEHNR, CDR2 FQNEAQ (reference sequence). V gave up 3 bases and J gave up 1 base; unmatched junction bases: 5. CDR3 region: CASSLGRQGQETQYF. For the CDR3, the DNA is TGTGCCAGCAGCTTGGGTAGACAGGGCCAAGAGACCCAGTACTTC.

For the CDR3, the DNA is TGTGCCAGTAGGGACTCCGAGACTTACAATGAGCAGTTCTTC. It specifies CASRDSETYNEQFF. The chain recombines TRBV19 with TRBJ2-1, with a weak D call TRBD2 (5 bases). V lost 6 bases and J lost 4, with 13 bases in between. CDR3 size: 14 residues. The germline gives CDR1 LNHDA, CDR2 SQIVND (reference sequence).

This clone was picked up one time. V and J are TRBV4-1 and TRBJ1-4, with D possibly matching TRBD1 (6 bases). Trimming cost V 4 bases and J 4 bases, with 13 bases left between them. Germline CDR1 is MGHRA and CDR2 is YSYEKL. The CDR3 length is 15 residues. The CDR3 DNA is TGCGCCAGCAGCCCACAGGGCCCGCTTAATGAAAAACTGTTTTTT. This encodes CASSPQGPLNEKLFF.

The chain links TRBV9 to TRBJ2-3, with TRBD1 matching over 7 bases. From germline, CDR1 is SGDLS and CDR2 YYNGEE. V lost 3 bases to trimming and J lost 5 bases; unmatched junction nucleotides: 0. The length of the CDR3 is 12 residues. CDR3 loop: CASSAGGDTQYF. The CDR3 nucleotides are TGTGCCAGCAGCGCAGGGGGAGATACGCAGTATTTT. The complete variable domain, with remaining parts taken from reference TRBV9 and TRBJ2-3, reads DSGVTQTPKHLITATGQRVTLRCSPRSGDLSVYWYQQSLDQGLQFLIQYYNGEERAKGNILERFSAQQFPDLHSELNLSSLELGDSALYFCASSAGGDTQYFGPGTRLTVL.

The CDR3 DNA sequence: TGTGCCAGCAGCCAAGGAACCGGGACTAGCGGGGCCGAGCAGTACTTC. This gives the protein CASSQGTGTSGAEQYF. The V gene is TRBV4-2, the J gene TRBJ2-7; 13 bases agree with TRBD2. With V trimmed by 1 base and J by 6 bases, 6 bases remained unmatched. The CDR3 runs 16 residues. In germline, CDR1 is LGHNA, CDR2 YNFKEQ.

This chain connects TRBV11-3 to TRBJ1-1; possibly TRBD1 for D (6 bases). V lost 5 bases and J 4 bases, leaving 14 bases between the germline ends. Germline V gives CDR1 SGHNT, CDR2 YENEEA. The CDR3 is 14 residues long. As DNA, the CDR3 is TGTGCCAGCAGCCAAGGGGGATCAGGCACTGAAGCTTTCTTT. It specifies CASSQGGSGTEAFF.

This chain uses TRBV5-4 with TRBJ2-2; D not resolved. The CDR3 covers 15 residues. Germline V gene sequence: CDR1 SGHNT, CDR2 YYREEE (reference sequence). Trimming removed 1 base from V and 2 bases from J, with 9 bases in between. CDR3 region: CASSLQVANTGELFF. The DNA of the CDR3 is TGTGCCAGCAGCTTGCAGGTGGCCAACACCGGGGAGCTGTTTTTT.

The count of this clone is one. This rearrangement joins TRBV19 to TRBJ1-2; unclear D gene. The V end was cut by 7 bases, the J end by 8 bases, with 14 bases between. There are 12 residues in the CDR3. Germline V gives CDR1 LNHDA, CDR2 SQIVND (reference sequence). The CDR3 bases are TGTGCCAGTACGTCCGGCGGGAAGGGCTACACCTTC. Translation gives CASTSGGKGYTF.

The chain carries TRBV3-1 (or the pseudogene TRBV3-2) and TRBJ2-5, with D perhaps TRBD1 (5 bases). The CDR3 runs 17 residues. The V end lost 3 bases, the J end lost 0 bases, and 17 bases lay between the germline ends. The germline V gene encodes CDR1 LGHDT and CDR2 YNNKEL (reference sequence). CDR3 nucleotides: TGTGCCAGCAGCCAGGACAAGACAGCGACCTACCAAGAGACCCAGTACTTC. Protein product: CASSQDKTATYQETQYF.

The chain couples TRBV7-2 to TRBJ1-1, with D possibly TRBD1 on 5 matching bases. From germline, CDR1 is SGHTA and CDR2 FQGNSA. This CDR3 is 17 amino acids long. Trimming stripped 2 bases from V and 0 bases from J, with 16 bases between. CDR3 region: CASSLRVRGTMNTEAFF. For the CDR3, the DNA is TGTGCCAGCAGCTTAAGGGTGCGGGGGACCATGAACACTGAAGCTTTCTTT.

This sequence joins TRBV18 and TRBJ2-7; D is ambiguous. Deletions cut 0 bases from V and 5 bases from J, with 14 bases between. This CDR3 is built from 15 residues. CDR1 and CDR2 from the germline V gene are KGHSH and LQKENI. The CDR3 DNA reads TGTGCCAGCTCACCACCGTCAGTTTCCTCTCACGAGCAGTACTTC. Encoded protein: CASSPPSVSSHEQYF.

This clone was detected once. At one boundary the junction diverges from the germline segment, which might be a read error. The J gene is TRBJ2-2, the V gene TRBV30; D unresolved. The germline V gene has CDR1 GTSNPN and CDR2 SVGIG (reference sequence). The CDR3 sequence is 15 residues long. DNA of the CDR3: TGTGCCTGGAGCCCCTCCCGACAAAACACCAGGGAGCTGTTTTTT. Its protein product is CAWSPSRQNTRELFF.

This chain connects TRBV19 to TRBJ1-2, with 7 bases aligning to TRBD1. V lost 3 bases and J lost 2; bases outside the gene matches: 6. The CDR3 extends over 15 amino acids. The germline gives CDR1 LNHDA, CDR2 SQIVND (reference sequence). The CDR3 region is CASSIVGTENYGYTF. The CDR3 DNA sequence: TGTGCCAGTAGTATTGTAGGGACAGAGAACTATGGCTACACCTTC. Complete variable domain (other parts from reference TRBV19 and TRBJ1-2): DGGITQSPKYLFRKEGQNVTLSCEQNLNHDAMYWYRQDPGQGLRLIYYSQIVNDFQKGDIAEGYSVSREKKESFPLTVTSAQKNPTAFYLCASSIVGTENYGYTFGSGTRLTVV.

CDR3 protein: CATSRDKGSLLETQYF. The CDR3, as DNA: TGTGCCACCAGCAGAGATAAAGGGAGCCTCTTGGAGACCCAGTACTTC. The genes are TRBV15 and TRBJ2-5; possible D gene TRBD2, 5 bases. Trimming stripped 0 bases from V and 5 bases from J, with 16 bases between. This CDR3 has 16 amino acids. Looked up from germline, CDR1 is LNHNV and CDR2 is YYDKDF (reference sequence).